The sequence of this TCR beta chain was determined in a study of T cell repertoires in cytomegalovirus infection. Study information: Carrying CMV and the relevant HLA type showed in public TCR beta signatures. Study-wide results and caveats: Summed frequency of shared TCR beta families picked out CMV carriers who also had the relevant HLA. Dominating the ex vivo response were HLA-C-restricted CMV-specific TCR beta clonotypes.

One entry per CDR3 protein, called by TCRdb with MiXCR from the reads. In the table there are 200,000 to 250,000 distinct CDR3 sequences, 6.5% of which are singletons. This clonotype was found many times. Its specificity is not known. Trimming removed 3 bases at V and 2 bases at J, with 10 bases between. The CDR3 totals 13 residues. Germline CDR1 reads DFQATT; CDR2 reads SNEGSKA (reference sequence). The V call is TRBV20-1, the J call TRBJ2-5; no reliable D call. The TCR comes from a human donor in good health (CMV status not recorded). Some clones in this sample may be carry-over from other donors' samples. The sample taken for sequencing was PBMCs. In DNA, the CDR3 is TGCAGTGCTAGTCGTCAGAAACAAGAGACCCAGTACTTC. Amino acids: CSASRQKQETQYF.